This T cell receptor beta chain was documented in a study of T cells in Graves' hyperthyroidism and ophthalmopathy. CDR3 size: 14 residues. In germline, CDR1 is LGHDT, CDR2 YNNKEL (reference sequence). V was clipped by 8 bases and J by 3 bases; unmatched bases: 5. TCR beta CDR3 sequences were amplified from RNA transcripts. TCR CDR3 underwent first-round RT-PCR with the HTBI primer set. TCRdb passed the multiplex PCR reads through MiXCR, listing each CDR3 protein once. This repertoire shows over 700,000 distinct CDR3 sequences, approximately 36% found once; its top ten account for around 29%. The sample was blood. The source is a woman aged 40 to 49 with Graves' hyperthyroidism. V and J are TRBV3-1 and TRBJ2-2; 8 nucleotides line up with TRBD1. The CDR3 is CASSQGAYTGELFF. The CDR3 bases are TGTGCCAGCTCCCAGGGGGCCTACACCGGGGAGCTGTTTTTT.